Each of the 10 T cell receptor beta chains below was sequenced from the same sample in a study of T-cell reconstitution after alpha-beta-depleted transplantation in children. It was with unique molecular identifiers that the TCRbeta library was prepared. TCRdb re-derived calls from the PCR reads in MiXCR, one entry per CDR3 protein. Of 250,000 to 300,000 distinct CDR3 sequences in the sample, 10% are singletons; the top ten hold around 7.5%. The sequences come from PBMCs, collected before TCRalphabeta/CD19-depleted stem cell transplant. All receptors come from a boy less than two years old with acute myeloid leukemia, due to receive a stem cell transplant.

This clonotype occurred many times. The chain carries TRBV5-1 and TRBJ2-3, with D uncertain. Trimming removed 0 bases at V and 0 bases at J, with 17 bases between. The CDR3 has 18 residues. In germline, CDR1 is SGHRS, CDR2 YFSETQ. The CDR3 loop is CASSLASRLVASTDTQYF. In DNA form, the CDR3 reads TGCGCCAGCAGCTTGGCTTCTCGTCTCGTCGCCAGCACAGATACGCAGTATTTT.

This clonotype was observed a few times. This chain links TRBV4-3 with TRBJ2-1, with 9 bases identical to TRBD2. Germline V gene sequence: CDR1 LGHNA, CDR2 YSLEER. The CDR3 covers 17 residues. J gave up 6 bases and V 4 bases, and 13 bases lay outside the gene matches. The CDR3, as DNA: TGCGCCAGCAGCCCTGGCCATAGCGGGAGCAGGTCCAATGAGCAGTTCTTC. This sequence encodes CASSPGHSGSRSNEQFF.

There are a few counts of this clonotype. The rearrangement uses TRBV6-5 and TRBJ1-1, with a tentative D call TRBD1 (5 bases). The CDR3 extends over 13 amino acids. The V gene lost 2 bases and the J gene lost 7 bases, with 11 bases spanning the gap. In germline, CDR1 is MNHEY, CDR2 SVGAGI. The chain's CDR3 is CASSYGEGLEAFF. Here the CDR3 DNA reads TGTGCCAGCAGTTACGGAGAGGGGCTTGAAGCTTTCTTT.

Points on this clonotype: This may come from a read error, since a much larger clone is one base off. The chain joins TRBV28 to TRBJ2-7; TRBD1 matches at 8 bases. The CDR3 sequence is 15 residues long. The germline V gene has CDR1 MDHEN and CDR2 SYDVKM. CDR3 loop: CARRTGQGVQNEQYF. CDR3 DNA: TGTGCCCGCAGAACCGGACAGGGCGTCCAGAACGAGCAGTACTTC. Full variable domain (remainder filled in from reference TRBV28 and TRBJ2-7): DVKVTQSSRYLVKRTGEKVFLECVQDMDHENMFWYRQDPGLGLRLIYFSYDVKMKEKGDIPEGYSVSREKKERFSLILESASTNQTSMYLCARRTGQGVQNEQYFGPGTRLTVT.

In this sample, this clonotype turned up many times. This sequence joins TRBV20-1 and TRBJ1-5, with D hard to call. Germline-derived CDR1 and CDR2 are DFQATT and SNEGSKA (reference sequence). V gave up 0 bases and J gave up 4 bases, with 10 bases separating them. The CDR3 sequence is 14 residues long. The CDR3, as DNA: TGCAGTGCTAGAGAGGACCGACGAAATCAGCCCCAGCATTTT. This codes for CSAREDRRNQPQHF.

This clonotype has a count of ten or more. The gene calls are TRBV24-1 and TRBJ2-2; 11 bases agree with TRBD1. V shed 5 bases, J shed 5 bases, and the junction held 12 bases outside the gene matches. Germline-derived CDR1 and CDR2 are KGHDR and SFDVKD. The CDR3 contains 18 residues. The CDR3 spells CATSALRGQGASTGELFF. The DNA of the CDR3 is TGTGCCACCAGTGCCCTCCGCGGACAGGGGGCGAGTACCGGGGAGCTGTTTTTT.

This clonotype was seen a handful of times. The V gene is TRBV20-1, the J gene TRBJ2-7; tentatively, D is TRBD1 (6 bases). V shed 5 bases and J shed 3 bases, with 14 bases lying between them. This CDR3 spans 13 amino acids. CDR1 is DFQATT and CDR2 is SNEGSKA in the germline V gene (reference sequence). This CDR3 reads CSAFRDTFYEQYF. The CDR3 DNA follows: TGCAGTGCTTTCCGGGACACGTTCTACGAGCAGTACTTC.

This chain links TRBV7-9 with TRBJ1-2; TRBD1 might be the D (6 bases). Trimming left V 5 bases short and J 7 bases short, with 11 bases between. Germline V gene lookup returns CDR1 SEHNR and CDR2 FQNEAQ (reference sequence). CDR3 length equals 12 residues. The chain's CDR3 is CASSKNRAGYTF. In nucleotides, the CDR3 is TGTGCCAGCAGCAAAAACAGGGCTGGCTACACCTTC.

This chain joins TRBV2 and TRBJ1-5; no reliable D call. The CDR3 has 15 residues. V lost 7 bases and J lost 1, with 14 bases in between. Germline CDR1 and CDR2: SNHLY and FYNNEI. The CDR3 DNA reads TGTGCCAGCAACCCCGTCGGGCCCAGCAATCAGCCCCAGCATTTT. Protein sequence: CASNPVGPSNQPQHF.

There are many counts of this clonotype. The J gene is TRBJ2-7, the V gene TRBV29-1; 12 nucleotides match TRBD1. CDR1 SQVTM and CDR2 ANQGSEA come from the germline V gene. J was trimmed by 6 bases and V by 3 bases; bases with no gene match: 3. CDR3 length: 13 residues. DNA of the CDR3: TGCAGCGTTGAGGGGACAGGGGGCGGCGAGCAGTACTTC. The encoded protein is CSVEGTGGGEQYF.